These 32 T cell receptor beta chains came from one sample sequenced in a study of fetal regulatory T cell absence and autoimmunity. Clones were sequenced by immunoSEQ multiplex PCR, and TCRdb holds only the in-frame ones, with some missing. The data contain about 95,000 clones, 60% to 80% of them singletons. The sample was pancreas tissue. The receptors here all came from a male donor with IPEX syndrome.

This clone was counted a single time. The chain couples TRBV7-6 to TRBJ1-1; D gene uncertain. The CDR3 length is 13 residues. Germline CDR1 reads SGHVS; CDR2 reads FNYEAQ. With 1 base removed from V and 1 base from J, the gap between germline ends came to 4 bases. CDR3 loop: CASSLGENTEAFF. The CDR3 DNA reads TGTGCCAGCAGCTTAGGGGAGAACACTGAAGCTTTCTTT.

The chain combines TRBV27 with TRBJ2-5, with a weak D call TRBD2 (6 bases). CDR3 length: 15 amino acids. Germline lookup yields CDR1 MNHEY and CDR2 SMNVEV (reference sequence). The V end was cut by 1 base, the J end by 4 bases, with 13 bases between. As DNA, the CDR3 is TGTGCCAGCAGTTTATTTTCCGGGAGTGGAGAGACCCAGTACTTC. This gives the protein CASSLFSGSGETQYF.

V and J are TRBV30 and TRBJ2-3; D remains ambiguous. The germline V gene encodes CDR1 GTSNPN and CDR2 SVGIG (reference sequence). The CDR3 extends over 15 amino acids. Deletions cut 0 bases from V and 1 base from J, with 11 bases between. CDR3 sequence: CAWSVPRQGTDTQYF. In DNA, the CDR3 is TGTGCCTGGAGTGTACCGAGGCAGGGCACAGATACGCAGTATTTT.

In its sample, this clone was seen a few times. The CDR3 DNA reads TGTGCCAGCAGCCCAAGCGGCTACGAGCAGTACTTC. Translating it yields CASSPSGYEQYF. The chain recombines TRBV6-5 with TRBJ2-7, with D maybe TRBD2 (5 bases). CDR1 is MNHEY, CDR2 SVGAGI, per germline. V lost 6 bases to trimming and J lost 3 bases, with 9 bases between them. The CDR3 consists of 12 residues.

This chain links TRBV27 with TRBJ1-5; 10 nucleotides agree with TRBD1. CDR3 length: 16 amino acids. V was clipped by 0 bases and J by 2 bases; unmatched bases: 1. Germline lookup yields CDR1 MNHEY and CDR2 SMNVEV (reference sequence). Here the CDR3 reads CASSLSGTGGNQPQHF. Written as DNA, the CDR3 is TGTGCCAGCAGTTTATCCGGGACAGGGGGCAATCAGCCCCAGCATTTT.

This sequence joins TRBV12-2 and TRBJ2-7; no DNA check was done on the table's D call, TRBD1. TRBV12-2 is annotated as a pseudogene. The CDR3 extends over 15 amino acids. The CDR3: CASRLVHRGPYEQYF. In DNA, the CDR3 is TGTGCAAGTCGTTTAGTCCACAGGGGGCCCTACGAGCAGTACTTC.

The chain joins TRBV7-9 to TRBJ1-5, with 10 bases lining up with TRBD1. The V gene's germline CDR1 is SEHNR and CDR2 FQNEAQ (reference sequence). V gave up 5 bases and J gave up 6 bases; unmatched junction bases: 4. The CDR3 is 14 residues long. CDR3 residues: CASSQTGGPQPQHF. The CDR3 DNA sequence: TGTGCCAGCAGCCAGACAGGGGGCCCTCAGCCCCAGCATTTT.

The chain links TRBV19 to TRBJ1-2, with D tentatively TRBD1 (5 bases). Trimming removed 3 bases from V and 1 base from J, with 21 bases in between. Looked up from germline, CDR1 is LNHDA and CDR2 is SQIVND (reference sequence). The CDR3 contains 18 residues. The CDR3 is CASSMWGSLIRFNYGYTF. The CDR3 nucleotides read TGTGCCAGTAGTATGTGGGGGTCCCTTATCAGATTTAACTATGGCTACACCTTC.

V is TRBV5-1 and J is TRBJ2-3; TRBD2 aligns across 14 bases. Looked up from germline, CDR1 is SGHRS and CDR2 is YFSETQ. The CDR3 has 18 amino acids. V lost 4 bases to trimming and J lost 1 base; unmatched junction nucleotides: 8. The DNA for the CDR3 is TGCGCCAGCAGCCTTAGACTAGCGGGAGGGCCGGGCACAGATACGCAGTATTTT. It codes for CASSLRLAGGPGTDTQYF.

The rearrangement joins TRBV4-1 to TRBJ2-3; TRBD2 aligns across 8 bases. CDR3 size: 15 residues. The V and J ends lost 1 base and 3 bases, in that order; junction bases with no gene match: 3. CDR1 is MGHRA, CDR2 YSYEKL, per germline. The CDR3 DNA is TGCGCCAGCAGCCAAGGCGGGGGGCTTACAGATACGCAGTATTTT. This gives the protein CASSQGGGLTDTQYF.

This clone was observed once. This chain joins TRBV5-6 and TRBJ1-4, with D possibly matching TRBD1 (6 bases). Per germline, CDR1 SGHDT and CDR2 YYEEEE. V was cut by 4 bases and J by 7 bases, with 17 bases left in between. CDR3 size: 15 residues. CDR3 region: CASSGQLPGGEKLFF. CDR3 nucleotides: TGTGCCAGCAGCGGACAGCTCCCGGGAGGTGAAAAACTGTTTTTT.

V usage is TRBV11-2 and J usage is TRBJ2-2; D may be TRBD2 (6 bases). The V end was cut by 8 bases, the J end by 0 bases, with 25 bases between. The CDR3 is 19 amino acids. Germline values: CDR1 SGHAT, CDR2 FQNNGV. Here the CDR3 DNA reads TGTGCCAGCCGACGGGACTGTTCCCTCCCCTCGACGAACACCGGGGAGCTGTTTTTT. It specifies CASRRDCSLPSTNTGELFF.

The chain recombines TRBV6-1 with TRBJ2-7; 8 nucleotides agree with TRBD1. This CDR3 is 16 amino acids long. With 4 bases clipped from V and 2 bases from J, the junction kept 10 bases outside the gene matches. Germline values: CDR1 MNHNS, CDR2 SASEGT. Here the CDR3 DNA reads TGTGCCAGCAGTGGCCTGACAGGGGCTTACCCCTACGAGCAGTACTTC. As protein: CASSGLTGAYPYEQYF.

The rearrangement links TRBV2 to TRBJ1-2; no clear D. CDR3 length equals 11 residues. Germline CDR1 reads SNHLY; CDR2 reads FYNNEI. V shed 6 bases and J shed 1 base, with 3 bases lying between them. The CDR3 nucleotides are TGTGCCAGCAGACATAACTATGGCTACACCTTC. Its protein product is CASRHNYGYTF.

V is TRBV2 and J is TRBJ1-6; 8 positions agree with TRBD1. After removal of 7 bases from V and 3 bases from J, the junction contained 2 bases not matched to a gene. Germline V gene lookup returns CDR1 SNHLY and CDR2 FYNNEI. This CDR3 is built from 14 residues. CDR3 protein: CASMGTGYNSPLHF. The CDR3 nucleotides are TGTGCCAGCATGGGGACAGGCTATAATTCACCCCTCCACTTT.

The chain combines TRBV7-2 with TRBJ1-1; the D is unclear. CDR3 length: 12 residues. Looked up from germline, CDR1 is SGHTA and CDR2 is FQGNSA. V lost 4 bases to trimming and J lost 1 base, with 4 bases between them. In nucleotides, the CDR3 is TGTGCCAGCAGCTGGAGGAACACTGAAGCTTTCTTT. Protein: CASSWRNTEAFF.

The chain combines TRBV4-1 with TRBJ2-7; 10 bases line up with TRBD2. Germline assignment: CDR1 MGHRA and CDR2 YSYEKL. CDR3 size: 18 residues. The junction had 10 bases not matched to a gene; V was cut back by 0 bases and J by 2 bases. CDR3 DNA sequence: TGCGCCAGCAGCCAAGATGAATCAGGACTAGCGGATCCCTACGAGCAGTACTTC. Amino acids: CASSQDESGLADPYEQYF.

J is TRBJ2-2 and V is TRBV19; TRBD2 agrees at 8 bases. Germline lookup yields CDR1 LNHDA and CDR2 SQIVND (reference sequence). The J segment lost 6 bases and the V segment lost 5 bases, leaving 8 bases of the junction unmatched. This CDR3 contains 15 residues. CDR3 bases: TGTGCCAGTAGTTGGCTAGCGGGTTTTGCCGGGGAGCTGTTTTTT. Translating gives CASSWLAGFAGELFF.

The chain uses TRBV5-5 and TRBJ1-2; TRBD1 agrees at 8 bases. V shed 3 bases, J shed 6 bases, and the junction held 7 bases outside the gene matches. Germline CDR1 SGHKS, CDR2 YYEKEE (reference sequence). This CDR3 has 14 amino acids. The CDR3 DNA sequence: TGTGCCAGCAGCTCCTGGACAGGGAGAGATGGCTACACCTTC. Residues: CASSSWTGRDGYTF.

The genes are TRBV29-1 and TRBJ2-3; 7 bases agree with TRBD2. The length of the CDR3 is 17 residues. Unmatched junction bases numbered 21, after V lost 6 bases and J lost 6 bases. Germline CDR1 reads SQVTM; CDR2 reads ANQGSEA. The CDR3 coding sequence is TGCAGCGTACTAGGCCCCCTGGGGAGCGGGGTGATCGATACGCAGTATTTT. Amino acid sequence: CSVLGPLGSGVIDTQYF.

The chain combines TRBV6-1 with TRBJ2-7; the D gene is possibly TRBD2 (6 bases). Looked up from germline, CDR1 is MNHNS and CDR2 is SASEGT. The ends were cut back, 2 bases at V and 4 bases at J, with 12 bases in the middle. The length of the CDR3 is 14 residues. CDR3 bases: TGTGCCAGCAGTGAAAGGCAGGGAGGTTACGAGCAGTACTTC. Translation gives CASSERQGGYEQYF.

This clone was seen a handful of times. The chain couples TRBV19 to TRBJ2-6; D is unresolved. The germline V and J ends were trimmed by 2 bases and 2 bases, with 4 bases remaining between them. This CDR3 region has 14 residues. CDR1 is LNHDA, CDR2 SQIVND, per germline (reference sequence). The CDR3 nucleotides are TGTGCCAGTAGTATAATCGCTGGGGCCAACGTCCTGACTTTC. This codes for CASSIIAGANVLTF.

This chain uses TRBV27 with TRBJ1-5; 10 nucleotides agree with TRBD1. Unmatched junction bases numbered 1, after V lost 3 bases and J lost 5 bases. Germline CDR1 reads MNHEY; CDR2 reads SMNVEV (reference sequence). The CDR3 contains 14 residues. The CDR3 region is CASSLTGGYQPQHF. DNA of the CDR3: TGTGCCAGCAGTTTGACAGGGGGCTATCAGCCCCAGCATTTT.

The CDR3 nucleotides are TGTGCCAGCAGTCCTAGGCGCAGGCAGTTGAACACTGAAGCTTTCTTT. Translation: CASSPRRRQLNTEAFF. The chain is built from TRBV7-9 and TRBJ1-1; no reliable D call. The germline V and J ends were trimmed by 6 bases and 0 bases, with 17 bases remaining between them. The CDR3 is 16 amino acids. Per germline, CDR1 SEHNR and CDR2 FQNEAQ (reference sequence). Full variable domain (rest looked up from reference TRBV7-9 and TRBJ1-1): DTGVSQNPRHKITKRGQNVTFRCDPISEHNRLYWYRQTLGQGPEFLTYFQNEAQLEKSRLLSDRFSAERPKGSFSTLEIQRTEQGDSAMYLCASSPRRRQLNTEAFFGQGTRLTVV.

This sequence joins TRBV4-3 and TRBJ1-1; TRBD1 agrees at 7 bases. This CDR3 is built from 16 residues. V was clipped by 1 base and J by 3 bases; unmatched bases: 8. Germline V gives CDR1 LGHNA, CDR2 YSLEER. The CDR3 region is CASSQGSLGQDTEAFF. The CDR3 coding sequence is TGCGCCAGCAGCCAAGGTTCCCTCGGACAGGACACTGAAGCTTTCTTT.

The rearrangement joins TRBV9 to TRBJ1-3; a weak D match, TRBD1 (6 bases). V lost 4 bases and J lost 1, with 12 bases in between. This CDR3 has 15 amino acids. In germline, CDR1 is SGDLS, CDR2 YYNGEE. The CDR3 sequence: CASSRGGPSGNTIYF. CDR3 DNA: TGTGCCAGCAGCCGGGGGGGCCCTTCTGGAAACACCATATATTTT.

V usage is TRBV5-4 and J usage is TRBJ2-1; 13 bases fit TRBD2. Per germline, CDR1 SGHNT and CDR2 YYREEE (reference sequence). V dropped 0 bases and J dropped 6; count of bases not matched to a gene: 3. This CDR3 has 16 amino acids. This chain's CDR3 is CASSLGGLAGFNEQFF. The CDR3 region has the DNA TGTGCCAGCAGCTTGGGGGGACTAGCGGGGTTCAATGAGCAGTTCTTC.

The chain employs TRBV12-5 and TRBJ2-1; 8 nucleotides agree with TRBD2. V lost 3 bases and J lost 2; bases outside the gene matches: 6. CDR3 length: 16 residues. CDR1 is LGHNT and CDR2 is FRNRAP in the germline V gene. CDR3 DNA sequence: TGTGCTAGTGGTTTCGTACGGGGGGGTCCCTACAATGAGCAGTTCTTC. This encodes CASGFVRGGPYNEQFF.

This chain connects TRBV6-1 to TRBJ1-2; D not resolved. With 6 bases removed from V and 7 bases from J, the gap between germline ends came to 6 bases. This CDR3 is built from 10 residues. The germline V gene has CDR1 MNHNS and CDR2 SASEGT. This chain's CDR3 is CASRLGGYTF. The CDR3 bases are TGTGCCAGCAGGCTCGGTGGCTACACCTTC.

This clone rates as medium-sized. CDR3 nucleotides: TGTGCCAGTAGTGGAGCGGGACTTGCCTACGAGCAGTACTTC. It specifies CASSGAGLAYEQYF. The chain uses TRBV19 and TRBJ2-7, with TRBD2 matching 7 bases. Per germline, CDR1 LNHDA and CDR2 SQIVND (reference sequence). CDR3 length: 14 amino acids. V dropped 5 bases and J dropped 2; count of bases not matched to a gene: 6.

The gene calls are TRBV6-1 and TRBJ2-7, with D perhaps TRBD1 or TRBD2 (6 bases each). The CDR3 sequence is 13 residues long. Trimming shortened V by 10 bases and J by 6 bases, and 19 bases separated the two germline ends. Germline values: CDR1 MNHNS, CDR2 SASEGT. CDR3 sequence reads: CATNLGAGTEQYF. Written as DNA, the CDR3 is TGTGCCACCAACTTGGGGGCGGGGACCGAGCAGTACTTC.

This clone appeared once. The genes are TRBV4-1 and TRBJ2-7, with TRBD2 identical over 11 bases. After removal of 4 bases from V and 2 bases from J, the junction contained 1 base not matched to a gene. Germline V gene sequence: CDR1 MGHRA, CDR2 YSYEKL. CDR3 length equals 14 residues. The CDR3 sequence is CASSPGLAAYEQYF. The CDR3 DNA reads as TGCGCCAGCAGCCCGGGACTAGCGGCCTACGAGCAGTACTTC.